The TCR beta chain described here comes from a study of blood T cell repertoires in COVID-19. Study information: Specimens from acute and convalescent COVID-19 originated in the United States, Italy and Spain. Sources were T cells, B-cell-depleted T cells, or PBMCs; the material itself was cDNA or gDNA.

CDR1 MNHEY and CDR2 SVGAGI come from the germline V gene. Trimming pared 2 bases from V and 2 bases from J, leaving 12 bases between. The CDR3 runs 16 residues. Original methodology: Amplification of reference gene primers provided the estimated nucleated cell counts. TCRdb keeps only in-frame clones here, not all; method: immunoSEQ multiplex PCR. D and trimming were read from the DNA, whereas the V and J calls and clone size are those reported in that table. The sample shows about 240,000 clones, roughly 80% of them seen only once. This chain uses TRBV6-5 with TRBJ2-2; D perhaps matches TRBD1 (5 bases). Sequences were obtained from peripheral blood. The sequence came from a woman between 18 and 29 years old with acute or convalescent COVID-19. DNA of the CDR3: TGTGCCAGCAGTTACAGACGGCGGACAAACACCGGGGAGCTGTTTTTT. Encoded protein: CASSYRRRTNTGELFF.